This TCR beta chain was found in a study of identical twins. Study findings and constraints: The study found weaker excess twin sharing in beta out-of-frame sequences. The study found excess low generation probability among twin-shared out-of-frame alpha sequences. A partial confounding effect on zero-insertion analyses could come from invariant MAIT and iNKT cells.

V was pared by 1 base and J by 2 bases, with 5 bases of the junction left unmatched. Germline CDR1 MNHNS, CDR2 SASEGT. CDR3 length equals 15 residues. Note on this clonotype: Its antigen is undetermined.

TCRdb fed the 5' RACE reads into MiXCR, producing one record per CDR3 protein. The sample shows 1.5 million or so distinct CDR3 sequences, about 32% of them seen only once. This TCR derives from a newborn girl in good health. The genes are TRBV6-1 and TRBJ2-7, with 7 bases that match TRBD1. Sequences were obtained from cord blood. The CDR3 DNA sequence: TGTGCCAGCAGTGAAGTGGGGACAGCAACCTACGAGCAGTACTTC. Encoded protein: CASSEVGTATYEQYF.